The 12 T cell receptor beta chains below all came from one sample that was sequenced in a study of shared clonotypes between healthy human individuals. The protocol was immunoSEQ multiplex PCR, while the TCRdb copy is restricted to in-frame clones and leaves out a portion. This table holds hundreds of thousands of clones, around four fifths found once. Sequenced: memory CD4+ T cells sorted from blood. Subset denoted: CD45RA-negative fraction. These TCRs come from a woman in her 30s in good health.

This chain joins TRBV6-5 and TRBJ1-2; 12 bases align to TRBD1. Germline V gene data show CDR1 as MNHEY and CDR2 as SVGAGI. J was trimmed by 4 bases and V by 6 bases; bases with no gene match: 6. The CDR3 has 15 residues. Here the CDR3 reads CASSRDRGRVYGYTF. The CDR3 DNA sequence: TGTGCCAGCAGCCGGGACAGGGGGCGGGTCTATGGCTACACCTTC.

The chain combines TRBV25-1 with TRBJ2-1; 8 nucleotides line up with TRBD2. The CDR3 has 17 amino acids. V dropped 4 bases and J dropped 9; count of bases not matched to a gene: 17. The germline CDR1 and CDR2 sequences are MGHDK and SYGVNS. CDR3 DNA: TGTGCCAGCAGTGGAGGCAACGGGGGGGCGCAAAGCCTTGAGCAGTTCTTC. It translates to CASSGGNGGAQSLEQFF.

This clone was observed a few times. This chain links TRBV19 with TRBJ2-5; 13 bases line up with TRBD2. This CDR3 has 19 amino acids. Looked up from germline, CDR1 is LNHDA and CDR2 is SQIVND (reference sequence). V was pared by 5 bases and J by 4 bases, with 16 bases of the junction left unmatched. For the CDR3, the DNA is TGTGCCAGTAGTCCGCGACTAGCGGGAGGCTTAATAAGATCAGAGACCCAGTACTTC. This sequence encodes CASSPRLAGGLIRSETQYF.

This clone occurred a few times. The chain links TRBV7-2 to TRBJ2-1, with D unresolved. Germline CDR1 and CDR2: SGHTA and FQGNSA. Trimming took 0 bases from V and 9 from J, leaving 12 bases between them. The CDR3 is 14 residues long. The CDR3 is CASSLARNIGEQFF. The CDR3, as DNA: TGTGCCAGCAGCTTAGCGCGCAATATAGGTGAGCAGTTCTTC.

Notes on this clone: Other DNA sequences in the same sample also yield this CDR3. This chain joins TRBV20-1 and TRBJ1-1; D is undetermined. V lost 2 bases and J lost 1, with 2 bases in between. This CDR3 is built from 11 residues. Germline assignment: CDR1 DFQATT and CDR2 SNEGSKA (reference sequence). CDR3 sequence (DNA): TGCAGTGCTAGACCGAACACTGAAGCTTTCTTT. It specifies CSARPNTEAFF.

The chain couples TRBV5-5 to TRBJ2-7; the D is unclear. The CDR3 runs to 13 residues. CDR1 and CDR2 (germline): SGHKS, YYEKEE (reference sequence). Trimming took off 0 bases at V and 3 bases at J, with 7 bases between the two ends. CDR3 loop: CASSLGQVYEQYF. CDR3 DNA: TGTGCCAGCAGCTTGGGGCAAGTCTACGAGCAGTACTTC.

The genes are TRBV7-2 and TRBJ2-7; 13 positions match TRBD2. The ends lost 5 bases at V and 3 bases at J; junction bases unmatched: 16. CDR3 size: 19 residues. Germline CDR1 reads SGHTA; CDR2 reads FQGNSA. The CDR3 loop reads CASSPSRPGLAGTFYEQYF. Written as DNA, the CDR3 is TGTGCCAGCAGCCCGTCGCGGCCGGGACTAGCGGGAACCTTCTACGAGCAGTACTTC.

CDR3 DNA sequence: TGTGCCAGCAGCTTAGGACAAGTCACCGGGGAGCTGTTTTTT. Translating gives CASSLGQVTGELFF. J is TRBJ2-2 and V is TRBV7-6; D is unresolved. CDR3 size: 14 residues. V was pared by 1 base and J by 4 bases, with 7 bases between. The germline V gene encodes CDR1 SGHVS and CDR2 FNYEAQ. Combining the CDR3 with reference TRBV7-6 and TRBJ2-2 gives the whole variable domain GAGVSQSPRYKVTKRGQDVALRCDPISGHVSLYWYRQALGQGPEFLTYFNYEAQQDKSGLPNDRFSAERPEGSISTLTIQRTEQRDSAMYRCASSLGQVTGELFFGEGSRLTVL.

This rearrangement joins TRBV28 to TRBJ1-1; 7 nucleotides match TRBD1. Germline loops: CDR1 MDHEN, CDR2 SYDVKM. This CDR3 region has 13 residues. V was pared by 8 bases and J by 4 bases, with 7 bases of the junction left unmatched. CDR3 coding DNA: TGTGCCAGCGGACCGACAGGGACCACTGAAGCTTTCTTT. Translation gives CASGPTGTTEAFF.

The CDR3 bases are TGTGCCAGCAGCTTGGCGGAACTCACAGATACGCAGTATTTT. It is translated as CASSLAELTDTQYF. The V and J genes are TRBV5-4 and TRBJ2-3; no definite D call. V was shortened by 0 bases and J by 2 bases, with 7 bases between the two germline ends. This CDR3 spans 14 amino acids. Germline CDR1 SGHNT, CDR2 YYREEE (reference sequence).

This chain joins TRBV28 and TRBJ2-5; a possible D gene is TRBD1 (5 bases). This CDR3 has 13 amino acids. With 8 bases removed from V and 1 base from J, the gap between germline ends came to 11 bases. Germline V CDR1 and CDR2: MDHEN, SYDVKM. The DNA for the CDR3 is TGTGCCAGCCGTGACAGCCTCCAAGAGACCCAGTACTTC. Protein sequence: CASRDSLQETQYF.

The V call is TRBV28, the J call TRBJ2-3; 7 bases are a match to TRBD1. This CDR3 comprises 16 residues. Per the germline V gene, CDR1 is MDHEN and CDR2 is SYDVKM. V gave up 1 base and J gave up 8 bases; unmatched junction bases: 12. DNA for the CDR3: TGTGCCAGCAGTTTATCCAGACAGGGCGGGTCAGGTACGCAGTATTTT. Its translation is CASSLSRQGGSGTQYF.